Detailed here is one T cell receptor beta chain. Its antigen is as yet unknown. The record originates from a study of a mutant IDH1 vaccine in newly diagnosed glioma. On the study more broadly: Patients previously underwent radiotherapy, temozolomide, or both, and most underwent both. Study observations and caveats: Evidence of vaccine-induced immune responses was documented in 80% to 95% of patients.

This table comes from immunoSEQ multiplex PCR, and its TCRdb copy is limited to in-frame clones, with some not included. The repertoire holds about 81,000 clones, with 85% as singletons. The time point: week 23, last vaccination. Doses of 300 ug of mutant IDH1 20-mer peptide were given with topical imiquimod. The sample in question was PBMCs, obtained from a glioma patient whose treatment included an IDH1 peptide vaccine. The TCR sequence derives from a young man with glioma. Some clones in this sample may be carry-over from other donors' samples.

The CDR3 loop reads CASSFKASRADTQYF. For the CDR3, the DNA is TGCGCCAGCAGCTTTAAGGCTAGCCGGGCAGATACGCAGTATTTT. The chain joins TRBV5-1 to TRBJ2-3; possible D gene TRBD2, 5 bases. The CDR3 is 15 residues long. Trimming pared 2 bases from V and 4 bases from J, leaving 14 bases between. Germline lookup yields CDR1 SGHRS and CDR2 YFSETQ.